This T cell receptor beta chain was sequenced for a study of Graves' ophthalmopathy and Graves' hyperthyroidism. Turning to the study itself: Sampling took place at initial diagnosis, with peripheral blood obtained before any treatment.

Hyperthyroidism patients had new diagnoses, durations under 2 months, and ages of 18 to 65. TCR beta CDR3 regions were amplified from RNA transcripts. The workflow started with a first-round RT-PCR run with HTBI primers and then moved on to a second-round multiplex PCR. TCRdb ran MiXCR on the multiplex PCR reads and lists one entry per CDR3 protein. The table lists under 800,000 distinct CDR3 sequences, 22% of them singletons. This clonotype was counted ten times or more. The CDR3 has 14 residues. V trimming: 3 bases; J trimming: 3 bases; junction bases outside the gene matches: 1. The germline V gene encodes CDR1 LNHDA and CDR2 SQIVND (reference sequence).

The receptor was isolated from a woman under 30 with stable Graves' hyperthyroidism. Some clones in this sample may be carry-over from other donors' samples. The chain is built from TRBV19 and TRBJ2-7, with TRBD2 matching 11 bases. Sequencing was done on a sample of peripheral blood. The CDR3 nucleotides read TGTGCCAGTAGTATTAGCGGGAGGGTCTACGAGCAGTACTTC. Amino acids: CASSISGRVYEQYF.